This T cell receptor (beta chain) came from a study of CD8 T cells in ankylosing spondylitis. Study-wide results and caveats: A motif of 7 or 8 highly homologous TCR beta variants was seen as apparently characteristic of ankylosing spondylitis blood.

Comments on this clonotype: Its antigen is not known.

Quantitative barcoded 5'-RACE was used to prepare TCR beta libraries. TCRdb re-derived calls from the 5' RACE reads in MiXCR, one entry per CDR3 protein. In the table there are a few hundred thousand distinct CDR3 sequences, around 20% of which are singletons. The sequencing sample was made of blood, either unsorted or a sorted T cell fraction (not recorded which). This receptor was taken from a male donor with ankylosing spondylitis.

DNA for the CDR3: TGCGCCAGCAGCAATAGCGGAGGGGGCACAGATACGCAGTATTTT. The encoded protein is CASSNSGGGTDTQYF. The chain joins TRBV5-1 to TRBJ2-3, with D maybe TRBD2 (6 bases). Germline CDR1 SGHRS, CDR2 YFSETQ. Trimming pared 4 bases from V and 1 base from J, leaving 13 bases between. The CDR3 covers 15 residues. The full variable domain, its missing parts supplied by reference TRBV5-1 and TRBJ2-3, is KAGVTQTPRYLIKTRGQQVTLSCSPISGHRSVSWYQQTPGQGLQFLFEYFSETQRNKGNFPGRFSGRQFSNSRSEMNVSTLELGDSALYLCASSNSGGGTDTQYFGPGTRLTVL.